This T cell receptor (beta chain) appears in the sequencing data of a study of OX40 agonist ivuxolimab in advanced cancers. Study details: Dose-escalation cases comprised hepatocellular carcinoma, melanoma, renal cell or head and neck cancer. Past anti-PD-1, anti-PD-L1 or anti-CTLA-4 therapy was accepted, and around 40% had received some.

Germline values: CDR1 SGHVS, CDR2 FNYEAQ. V lost 6 bases and J lost 4, with 12 bases in between. The CDR3 is made up of 13 amino acids. The study, taken as a whole, reports: CD4+ and CD8+ T cells in blood underwent clonal expansion by week 6 at 0.1 to 3.0 mg/kg. There were, on average, more expanded clones in CD8+ T cells than in CD4+.

Only in-frame clones appear in the TCRdb table, and some are missing; sequencing was by immunoSEQ multiplex PCR. The data show roughly 59,000 clones, with more than 85% seen just once and 13% held by the top ten. Comment on this clone: Its antigen remains unidentified.

The V gene is TRBV7-6, the J gene TRBJ1-1; no clear D. This TCR derives from an adult with an advanced solid tumor such as melanoma, head and neck, liver or kidney cancer. This specimen consisted of CD4+ or CD8+ T cells sorted from blood, obtained in a trial of the OX40 agonist ivuxolimab. CDR3 DNA sequence: TGTGCCAGCAGTATGGGGTTGGGCACTGAAGCTTTCTTT. The encoded protein is CASSMGLGTEAFF. Supplemented by reference TRBV7-6 and TRBJ1-1, the full variable domain reads GAGVSQSPRYKVTKRGQDVALRCDPISGHVSLYWYRQALGQGPEFLTYFNYEAQQDKSGLPNDRFSAERPEGSISTLTIQRTEQRDSAMYRCASSMGLGTEAFFGQGTRLTVV.